The source of this T cell receptor (beta chain) is a study of Graves' ophthalmopathy and Graves' hyperthyroidism. Study findings and constraints: Blood also harbored most expanded thyroid clonotypes above 0.001 frequency.

Patients in the hyperthyroidism group, adults aged 18 to 65, were newly diagnosed, under 2 months' duration. Clinical symptoms, serum thyroxine, TRAb, thyroid ultrasound and orbital computed tomography determined diagnosis. This clonotype came up once. Its antigen is not known. The germline V gene encodes CDR1 SGHAT and CDR2 FQNNGV. V dropped 5 bases and J dropped 4 bases, with 17 bases sitting between them. The CDR3 is 15 amino acids. RNA transcripts were the template, and TCR beta CDR3 regions were amplified from them. The authors performed first-round RT-PCR with HTBI primers and then a second-round multiplex PCR. Via MiXCR, TCRdb re-called the multiplex PCR reads, giving one row per CDR3 protein. The sample carries over a million distinct CDR3 sequences, around a third recorded once.

The specimen was peripheral blood or thyroid tissue (not recorded which). The chain has TRBV11-2 and TRBJ1-2, with D unresolved. This receptor was identified in an adult man with Graves' hyperthyroidism. CDR3 nucleotides: TGTGCCAGCAGCCCAAACTTGGACGGCGGCTATGGCTACACCTTC. It is translated as CASSPNLDGGYGYTF.